The 28 T cell receptor beta chains given below trace back to one sample, sequenced in a study of beta chain features in type 1 diabetes. Study-level results: Across all four CD4+ subsets, people with type 1 diabetes showed modestly shorter TCRB CDR3s.

These receptors' antigens are unknown. Reverse transcription of all isolated RNA meant that expressed TCRB transcripts were sequenced. Some clones are missing from TCRdb's copy, which holds only in-frame ones; the method was immunoSEQ multiplex PCR. Altogether around 600,000 clones are present, over 10% being singletons, with the ten largest covering approximately 0.11%. Source material: naive CD4+ T cells from blood. The source is a young man with type 1 diabetes.

The genes are TRBV7-2 and TRBJ2-1; 12 bases match TRBD2. V dropped 4 bases and J dropped 0; count of bases not matched to a gene: 10. Germline V lookup: CDR1 SGHTA, CDR2 FQGNSA. The CDR3 runs 19 residues. CDR3 residues: CASSSPGLAGVSSYNEQFF. Written as DNA, the CDR3 is TGTGCCAGCAGCTCCCCGGGACTAGCGGGCGTTAGCTCCTACAATGAGCAGTTCTTC.

This clone came up a few times. The genes are TRBV5-4 and TRBJ2-6; D ambiguous. Trimming pared 5 bases from V and 1 base from J, leaving 13 bases between. From germline, CDR1 is SGHNT and CDR2 YYREEE (reference sequence). CDR3 length equals 16 residues. The CDR3 spells CASSSGVRSGANVLTF. DNA for the CDR3: TGTGCCAGCAGTTCAGGAGTAAGGTCTGGGGCCAACGTCCTGACTTTC.

Only one count was recorded for this clone. The CDR3 DNA is TGTGCCAGCAAGATGACAGGGGATTTCTCTGGGGCCAACGTCCTGACTTTC. As protein: CASKMTGDFSGANVLTF. This chain connects TRBV28 to TRBJ2-6, with 8 bases that match TRBD1. The CDR3 is made up of 17 amino acids. Germline assignment: CDR1 MDHEN and CDR2 SYDVKM. V gave up 7 bases and J gave up 0 bases; unmatched junction bases: 8. Combining the CDR3 with reference TRBV28 and TRBJ2-6 gives the whole variable domain DVKVTQSSRYLVKRTGEKVFLECVQDMDHENMFWYRQDPGLGLRLIYFSYDVKMKEKGDIPEGYSVSREKKERFSLILESASTNQTSMYLCASKMTGDFSGANVLTFGAGSRLTVL.

The chain has TRBV7-6 and TRBJ1-4; D remains ambiguous. Trimming took off 7 bases at V and 1 base at J, with 7 bases between the two ends. The CDR3 sequence is 13 residues long. Germline values: CDR1 SGHVS, CDR2 FNYEAQ. CDR3 DNA sequence: TGTGCCAGCAAGAGGGTAACTAATGAAAAACTGTTTTTT. Its protein is CASKRVTNEKLFF.

There are a few counts of this clone. The chain recombines TRBV25-1 with TRBJ1-5; D unresolved. The CDR3 is 13 residues long. V lost 6 bases to trimming and J lost 7 bases, with 13 bases between them. Germline assignment: CDR1 MGHDK and CDR2 SYGVNS. The CDR3 nucleotides read TGTGCCAGCAGAGGGCAGGAAGGGCAGCCCCAGCATTTT. Translation gives CASRGQEGQPQHF.

The V and J genes are TRBV7-2 and TRBJ2-7, with 7 bases fitting TRBD2. This CDR3 is built from 12 residues. Germline V gene sequence: CDR1 SGHTA, CDR2 FQGNSA. The V and J ends lost 5 bases and 12 bases, in that order; junction bases with no gene match: 10. As DNA, the CDR3 is TGTGCCAGCAGCAAGCCCCGGGGGGAGAGGTACTTC. Its protein is CASSKPRGERYF.

This sequence joins TRBV11-3 and TRBJ2-2; no firm D call. The germline V gene encodes CDR1 SGHNT and CDR2 YENEEA. Trimming shortened V by 0 bases and J by 1 base, and 9 bases separated the two germline ends. CDR3 length equals 16 residues. The CDR3 bases are TGTGCCAGCAGCTTAGAACTGGAGAGGAACACCGGGGAGCTGTTTTTT. Amino acids: CASSLELERNTGELFF.

This clone was picked up a small number of times. This chain connects TRBV5-1 to TRBJ2-7, with unresolved D. Germline V CDR1 and CDR2: SGHRS, YFSETQ. The V and J ends lost 0 bases and 0 bases respectively, with 10 bases between them. CDR3 length: 15 amino acids. As DNA, the CDR3 is TGCGCCAGCAGCTTGGAATGGGGTCCCTCCTACGAGCAGTACTTC. Protein sequence: CASSLEWGPSYEQYF.

This clone has just a few counts. This chain links TRBV5-1 with TRBJ2-7, with 8 bases matching TRBD1. The germline V gene encodes CDR1 SGHRS and CDR2 YFSETQ. CDR3 length: 18 residues. The J segment lost 3 bases and the V segment lost 2 bases, leaving 16 bases of the junction unmatched. CDR3 coding DNA: TGCGCCAGCAGCTTAAGTGGACAGGGAGTACTCACGGGCTACGAGCAGTACTTC. This codes for CASSLSGQGVLTGYEQYF.

The rearrangement links TRBV12-5 to TRBJ2-5; 8 bases agree with TRBD1. Germline loops: CDR1 LGHNT, CDR2 FRNRAP. V lost 1 base to trimming and J lost 4 bases; unmatched junction nucleotides: 5. CDR3 size: 15 residues. CDR3 sequence (DNA): TGTGCTAGTGGTTTGGCGACAGGGGCGACAGAGACCCAGTACTTC. This sequence encodes CASGLATGATETQYF.

The chain has TRBV9 and TRBJ2-5; the match to TRBD1 covers 8 bases. CDR1 is SGDLS, CDR2 YYNGEE, per germline. The CDR3 consists of 15 residues. Trimming at V came to 4 bases and at J to 2 bases, leaving 7 bases not matched to a gene. The DNA of the CDR3 is TGTGCCAGCAGCCGCGGGACAGGTCAACAAGAGACCCAGTACTTC. Protein sequence: CASSRGTGQQETQYF.

This clone was seen more than once but under ten times. This chain links TRBV6-6 with TRBJ2-1; D is perhaps TRBD2 (6 bases). With 1 base removed from V and 7 bases from J, the gap between germline ends came to 11 bases. CDR3 length equals 14 residues. Germline assignment: CDR1 MNHNY and CDR2 SVGAGI (reference sequence). The CDR3 is CASSYFLGGNEQFF. In DNA, the CDR3 is TGTGCCAGCAGTTACTTCCTGGGGGGAAATGAGCAGTTCTTC.

The J gene is TRBJ1-5, the V gene TRBV28; D not certain. This CDR3 comprises 13 residues. Trimming left V 6 bases short and J 1 base short, with 7 bases between. Germline V gene data show CDR1 as MDHEN and CDR2 as SYDVKM. For the CDR3, the DNA is TGTGCCAGCAGAGCAGGCAGCAATCAGCCCCAGCATTTT. Encoded protein: CASRAGSNQPQHF.

V gene TRBV10-3 combines with J gene TRBJ1-2, with 7 bases that match TRBD1. Unmatched junction bases numbered 6, after V lost 6 bases and J lost 8 bases. CDR1 and CDR2 (germline): ENHRY, SYGVKD. This CDR3 is built from 12 residues. CDR3 region: CAIRTGFDGYTF. The CDR3 bases are TGTGCCATCAGGACAGGGTTCGACGGCTACACCTTC.

In its sample, this clone was seen a few times. The chain recombines TRBV28 with TRBJ2-5; weak D call: TRBD1 (6 bases). Germline assignment: CDR1 MDHEN and CDR2 SYDVKM. V was clipped by 6 bases and J by 5 bases, with 19 bases between them. The CDR3 contains 15 residues. CDR3 coding DNA: TGTGCCAGCAGCCCTCTCACAGGGCCACGGGAGACCCAGTACTTC. This translates into CASSPLTGPRETQYF.

This clone has more than one count but fewer than ten. The chain carries TRBV7-3 and TRBJ1-6; the match to TRBD1 covers 7 bases. V dropped 4 bases and J dropped 6; count of bases not matched to a gene: 6. Per the germline V gene, CDR1 is SGHTA and CDR2 is FQGTGA. This CDR3 comprises 15 residues. CDR3 in DNA: TGTGCCAGCAGCTCATCCGGGACAGCTAATTCACCCCTCCACTTT. This sequence encodes CASSSSGTANSPLHF.

The CDR3 protein is CASSPQGGENTEAFF. The CDR3 bases are TGTGCCAGCAGTCCACAGGGGGGGGAGAACACTGAAGCTTTCTTT. The rearrangement uses TRBV6-6 and TRBJ1-1; 8 nucleotides align to TRBD1. After removal of 5 bases from V and 1 base from J, the junction contained 6 bases not matched to a gene. This CDR3 has 15 residues. Germline V CDR1 and CDR2: MNHNY, SVGAGI (reference sequence).

This clone was counted between two and nine times. The chain employs TRBV9 and TRBJ1-1; the D is unclear. Germline V gene lookup returns CDR1 SGDLS and CDR2 YYNGEE. This CDR3 region has 15 residues. V was pared by 0 bases and J by 5 bases, with 14 bases between. The CDR3 spells CASSVAPLALTEAFF. DNA of the CDR3: TGTGCCAGCAGCGTAGCCCCGCTCGCGTTAACTGAAGCTTTCTTT.

This clone was counted only a few times. The V gene is TRBV7-9, the J gene TRBJ2-3; TRBD2 aligns across 11 bases. This CDR3 is built from 16 residues. Trimming removed 2 bases from V and 5 bases from J; junction bases left unmatched: 6. From germline, CDR1 is SEHNR and CDR2 FQNEAQ (reference sequence). CDR3 loop: CASSLPLAGVGDTQYF. As DNA, the CDR3 is TGTGCCAGCAGCTTACCACTAGCGGGGGTTGGAGATACGCAGTATTTT.

This chain connects TRBV30 to TRBJ1-5; tentatively, D is TRBD1 (5 bases). V was pared by 2 bases and J by 0 bases, with 11 bases between. Germline lookup yields CDR1 GTSNPN and CDR2 SVGIG (reference sequence). This CDR3 has 15 residues. CDR3 sequence: CAWSRGEYSNQPQHF. The DNA of the CDR3 is TGTGCCTGGAGTAGGGGAGAATATAGCAATCAGCCCCAGCATTTT.

The rearrangement links TRBV4-1 to TRBJ1-2, with D perhaps matching TRBD1 (6 bases). The V gene's germline CDR1 is MGHRA and CDR2 YSYEKL. The V end was cut by 1 base, the J end by 3 bases, with 18 bases between. The CDR3 extends over 17 amino acids. The CDR3 region has the DNA TGCGCCAGCAGCCAAGGGACAGACCTTCAATTATACTATGGCTACACCTTC. This gives the protein CASSQGTDLQLYYGYTF.

The chain carries TRBV4-2 and TRBJ2-7, with TRBD1 identical over 7 bases. Germline V CDR1 and CDR2: LGHNA, YNFKEQ. CDR3 length: 14 residues. V trimming: 4 bases; J trimming: 1 base; junction bases outside the gene matches: 4. The CDR3 DNA follows: TGTGCCAGCAGCCGCCCGGGACAGTCCTACGAGCAGTACTTC. This translates into CASSRPGQSYEQYF.

The V call is TRBV19, the J call TRBJ1-5, with TRBD1 as a possible D gene (6 bases). This CDR3 is built from 14 residues. Looked up from germline, CDR1 is LNHDA and CDR2 is SQIVND (reference sequence). Trimming removed 1 base from V and 7 bases from J, with 11 bases in between. In DNA, the CDR3 is TGTGCCAGTAGTATAGGGTACAGGGACCAGCCCCAGCATTTT. Its translation: CASSIGYRDQPQHF.

V usage is TRBV6-6 and J usage is TRBJ2-7; no definite D call. The CDR3 extends over 11 amino acids. V gave up 0 bases and J gave up 6 bases, with 3 bases separating them. Germline values: CDR1 MNHNY, CDR2 SVGAGI (reference sequence). For the CDR3, the DNA is TGTGCCAGCAGTTACTCGTTCGAGCAGTACTTC. Residues: CASSYSFEQYF.

This clone was seen a handful of times. The CDR3 bases are TGTGCCTGGACCATGAGGGCAGATACGCAGTATTTT. The encoded protein is CAWTMRADTQYF. V gene TRBV30 combines with J gene TRBJ2-3; tentative D call: TRBD2 (5 bases). The CDR3 is 12 residues long. Trimming removed 4 bases at V and 4 bases at J, with 9 bases between. The germline V gene has CDR1 GTSNPN and CDR2 SVGIG (reference sequence).

The V call is TRBV7-9, the J call TRBJ2-6; D is uncertain. The V end was cut by 8 bases, the J end by 0 bases, with 23 bases between. Germline V gene data show CDR1 as SEHNR and CDR2 as FQNEAQ (reference sequence). The CDR3 has 19 residues. The CDR3 DNA reads as TGTGCCAGCCCCTATGCCCCTAGAGATAGGATCTCTGGGGCCAACGTCCTGACTTTC. Translated: CASPYAPRDRISGANVLTF.

V gene TRBV29-1 combines with J gene TRBJ2-7; TRBD1 might be the D (6 bases). CDR3 size: 12 residues. Per germline, CDR1 SQVTM and CDR2 ANQGSEA. Deletions cut 2 bases from V and 3 bases from J, with 8 bases between. CDR3 bases: TGCAGCGTTGAAAAGACAGGCTACGAGCAGTACTTC. It is translated as CSVEKTGYEQYF.

The chain couples TRBV30 to TRBJ2-3; no firm D call. The CDR3 spans 14 residues. Germline CDR1 and CDR2: GTSNPN and SVGIG (reference sequence). Trimming took off 1 base at V and 7 bases at J, with 15 bases between the two ends. CDR3 sequence reads: CAWSGFGVVYTQYF. CDR3 sequence (DNA): TGTGCCTGGAGTGGTTTCGGAGTCGTGTATACGCAGTATTTT.